Listed here is a single T cell receptor beta chain. The data are from a study of blood T cell repertoires in COVID-19. Across the whole study: Acute-phase and convalescent COVID-19 samples originated in the United States, Italy and Spain.

The assay was immunoSEQ multiplex PCR, and TCRdb's table has in-frame clones only and misses some. The data hold about 260,000 clones, with 90% observed a single time. The age range of participants was about 18 to 100 years, with residence in about two dozen US areas. V shed 3 bases, J shed 2 bases, and the junction held 4 bases outside the gene matches. This CDR3 contains 14 residues. CDR1 and CDR2 (germline): MDHEN, SYDVKM. The chain is built from TRBV28 and TRBJ2-7; 7 bases are shared with TRBD2. This sequence originates from a woman aged 25 to 39 with acute COVID-19. The sequencing sample was made of PBMCs or T cells enriched from blood (not recorded which). CDR3 residues: CASSLGGKTYEQYF. DNA of the CDR3: TGTGCCAGCAGTTTGGGGGGGAAGACCTACGAGCAGTACTTC.